The 12 T cell receptor beta chains listed next were all sequenced from one sample in a study of OX40 agonist ivuxolimab in advanced cancers. Produced via immunoSEQ multiplex PCR; TCRdb's table is partial and in-frame only. The table records 50,000 to 60,000 clones, roughly nine tenths of them present only once. The starting material was CD4+ or CD8+ T cells sorted from blood, obtained in a trial of the OX40 agonist ivuxolimab. The receptor source for this set is an adult with an advanced solid tumor such as melanoma, head and neck, liver or kidney cancer.

Here the CDR3 reads CASSLTPSLNYEQYF. The DNA for the CDR3 is TGTGCCAGCAGCTTAACTCCTAGCCTAAACTACGAGCAGTACTTC. The J gene is TRBJ2-7, the V gene TRBV7-3; D is possibly TRBD2 (5 bases). Per germline, CDR1 SGHTA and CDR2 FQGTGA. The V end was cut by 0 bases, the J end by 3 bases, with 12 bases between. The CDR3 consists of 15 residues.

This sequence joins TRBV9 and TRBJ1-6; D gene uncertain. Trimming shortened V by 3 bases and J by 2 bases, and 0 bases separated the two germline ends. Per germline, CDR1 SGDLS and CDR2 YYNGEE. This CDR3 is built from 12 residues. The CDR3, as DNA: TGTGCCAGCAGCGCCTATAATTCACCCCTCCACTTT. Protein product: CASSAYNSPLHF.

CDR3 sequence reads: CASSLERDSSYNEQFF. The DNA of the CDR3 is TGCGCCAGCAGCTTGGAGCGGGATAGCTCCTACAATGAGCAGTTCTTC. This chain joins TRBV5-1 and TRBJ2-1, with 7 bases fitting TRBD2. CDR1 and CDR2 (germline): SGHRS, YFSETQ. Trimming took 0 bases from V and 0 from J; bases not matched to a gene: 3. This CDR3 spans 16 amino acids.

This clone was observed a handful of times. The rearrangement joins TRBV15 to TRBJ1-4; 9 bases fit TRBD1. In germline, CDR1 is LNHNV, CDR2 YYDKDF (reference sequence). This CDR3 has 16 residues. Trimming removed 5 bases from V and 3 bases from J; junction bases left unmatched: 7. Here the CDR3 DNA reads TGTGCCACCAGCGGGGACAGGGAGGGATCTAATGAAAAACTGTTTTTT. It is translated as CATSGDREGSNEKLFF.

The genes are TRBV11-2 and TRBJ2-7; D tentatively fits TRBD1 or TRBD2 (5 bases each). CDR1 SGHAT and CDR2 FQNNGV come from the germline V gene. The CDR3 extends over 15 amino acids. V dropped 5 bases and J dropped 0 bases, with 14 bases sitting between them. As DNA, the CDR3 is TGTGCCAGCAGCCCTGGGGACCGACGCTCCTACGAGCAGTACTTC. Translation: CASSPGDRRSYEQYF.

This sequence joins TRBV27 and TRBJ1-1, with D maybe TRBD1 (6 bases). The CDR3 runs 14 residues. Germline V gene lookup returns CDR1 MNHEY and CDR2 SMNVEV (reference sequence). V lost 7 bases to trimming and J lost 4 bases, with 16 bases between them. CDR3 in DNA: TGTGCCAGCAAGCCGATCGGGACACCCACTGAAGCTTTCTTT. It is translated as CASKPIGTPTEAFF.

The CDR3 coding sequence is TGTGCCACTCTTGGCACTTACTATGGCTACACCTTC. This gives the protein CATLGTYYGYTF. This chain links TRBV19 with TRBJ1-2, with D unresolved. The V end was cut by 10 bases, the J end by 3 bases, with 12 bases between. CDR1 is LNHDA, CDR2 SQIVND, per germline (reference sequence). The CDR3 is 12 amino acids.

CDR3 region: CASSIGRSEQYF. The CDR3, as DNA: TGCGCCAGCAGCATAGGGAGGAGCGAGCAGTACTTC. J is TRBJ2-7 and V is TRBV4-1; a possible D gene is TRBD2 (6 bases). Germline CDR1 and CDR2: MGHRA and YSYEKL. This CDR3 has 12 amino acids. Trimming stripped 5 bases from V and 6 bases from J, with 11 bases between.

The chain links TRBV19 to TRBJ2-1, with a weak D call TRBD2 (6 bases). V shed 7 bases and J shed 4 bases, with 14 bases lying between them. The germline V gene has CDR1 LNHDA and CDR2 SQIVND (reference sequence). This CDR3 has 14 residues. The CDR3 DNA follows: TGTGCCAGTACCCCCCGGGACTCTTACAATGAGCAGTTCTTC. Its protein is CASTPRDSYNEQFF.

The chain's CDR3 is CASRLSSWPTDTQYF. The CDR3 coding sequence is TGTGCCAGCAGACTAAGCTCGTGGCCCACAGATACGCAGTATTTT. This chain links TRBV27 with TRBJ2-3, with D unclear. Germline-derived CDR1 and CDR2 are MNHEY and SMNVEV (reference sequence). V lost 6 bases and J lost 2, with 15 bases in between. The CDR3 runs to 15 residues.

The rearrangement links TRBV5-6 to TRBJ2-1, with TRBD1 as a possible D gene (6 bases). The CDR3 has 14 amino acids. V dropped 1 base and J dropped 5 bases, with 10 bases sitting between them. Germline-derived CDR1 and CDR2 are SGHDT and YYEEEE. CDR3 loop: CASSLTGQNNEQFF. CDR3 in DNA: TGTGCCAGCAGCTTGACCGGACAGAACAATGAGCAGTTCTTC.

Written as DNA, the CDR3 is TGCAGCGTTGAAGATACTCGGAACCGCCTGGCCTATGGCTACACCTTC. Residues: CSVEDTRNRLAYGYTF. The chain recombines TRBV29-1 with TRBJ1-2; D call uncertain. With 0 bases removed from V and 4 bases from J, the gap between germline ends came to 18 bases. Per germline, CDR1 SQVTM and CDR2 ANQGSEA. This CDR3 is 16 amino acids long.